The clone carrying this TCR beta chain was seen at least ten times. Its antigen remains unknown. The germline gives CDR1 MGHRA, CDR2 YSYEKL. The CDR3 extends over 15 amino acids. V gave up 4 bases and J gave up 2 bases; unmatched junction bases: 2. Amplification of TCR alpha and beta CDR3 regions from RNA used iRepertoire nested multiplex PCR. Using its own MiXCR run on the multiplex PCR reads, TCRdb lists one record per CDR3 protein. The sample consists of tens of thousands of distinct CDR3 sequences, 23% of them appearing once. The data were obtained in a study of glioma-infiltrating T cells. Study-wide results and caveats: Non-neoplastic patients had below-expected tissue-blood divergence, while all gliomas exceeded expectation. Tissue and blood shared very few CDR3 sequences.

The chain carries TRBV4-1 and TRBJ2-7, with TRBD2 matching 13 bases. The origin of this receptor is a human donor with low-grade glioma or glioblastoma, undergoing nonglioma brain surgery, or in good health (not recorded which). Input material: glioma tissue, nonneoplastic brain tissue, or PBMCs (not recorded which). DNA for the CDR3: TGCGCCAGCAGCCCGGGACTAGCGGGACCCTACGAGCAGTACTTC. Amino acid sequence: CASSPGLAGPYEQYF.